This TCR beta chain originates from a study of beta chain features in type 1 diabetes (dated by TCRdb to 2016 to 2018). For context, the study as a whole: Patients and healthy donors did not differ in mean age, gender distribution, total cell number or subset yield. Regulatory and stem cell-like memory subsets were obtained from only 8 patients and roughly eight healthy donors, while naive and central memory subsets were obtained from all 28 donors. A total of 107,917,701 sorted cells were examined across all samples, and a strong correlation was observed between cell number per subset and RNA yield. The study compared TCRB repertoires of sorted circulating CD4+ T cell subsets between recently diagnosed type 1 diabetes patients and matched healthy donors. The investigation overall reported the following: Type 1 diabetes patients showed a moderate but significant shortening of TCRB CDR3 length in all four CD4+ subsets. Naive, central memory and regulatory TCRB repertoires appeared to be more alike among patients than among healthy donors. Fewer insertions and more nucleotide deletions at VDJ recombination sites were observed in patients with type 1 diabetes, implying thymic rearrangement abnormalities. Because cDNA was sequenced instead of genomic DNA, highly expressing activated cells could be over-represented, though the groups showed no difference in activation or CD3 levels. PCR might favor shorter templates, but patient and control samples were amplified and corrected together, so any skew would affect both groups equally. HLA sub-analyses involved small numbers of individuals, so any influence of HLA type on TCRB rearrangement remained unresolved.

Including cysteine and phenylalanine, the CDR3 has 16 amino acids. The entry retains the CDR3 DNA only, 48 bases that are in frame from base 1. The germline V gene provides CDR1 SGDLS and CDR2 YYNGEE. V was cut back by 4 bases and J by 0 bases, leaving a gap of 16 bases between them. The entire isolated RNA was reverse transcribed using the High Capacity cDNA Reverse Transcription Kit, and thus expressed TCRB transcripts were sequenced. Deep immunoSEQ sequencing was performed on naive, central memory and regulatory T cell samples, with an average of roughly 3.6 million total reads per sample. Sorted cells were lysed in RLT buffer and RNA was extracted with DNase-treated RNeasy Micro or Mini kits, depending on cell number. To prevent cross-contamination, each cell subset was processed individually, whereas patient and healthy donor samples were processed jointly. The immunoSEQ multiplex PCR was used to amplify TCRB sequences from cDNA, generating 87-bp fragments that spanned the CDR3 region. The amplicons were sequenced using the Illumina HiSeq platform. As for the original processing: PCR bias was computationally corrected using synthetic template baselines, reads within Hamming distance 2 were collapsed, and singletons that could not be merged were discarded. Reads were aligned to IMGT to assign V, D and J genes, CDR3 length, and insertions or deletions at six rearrangement sites. Clonotype counts were normalized to sorted cell number within each subset before computing true diversity and Gini coefficients with the tcR R package. The overlap coefficient, calculated on TCRB nucleotide sequences, was used to quantify repertoire sharing. Out-of-frame TCRB sequences from naive cells were analyzed to stand in for the pre-selection repertoire. TCRdb took over this immuneACCESS table, retaining in-frame rearrangements with V and J assigned. Such tables are incomplete; in checked studies, under half of the missing clones stem from an unresolved V gene, and the remainder is unexplained. For V, J and clone size, that table is used; D and trimming come from the DNA. The sample contains roughly 370,000 clones, roughly 13% of them found a single time. The ten largest clones capture approximately 0.038% of the sample.

Of note for this clone: Its binding antigen is unknown. Base qualities were left out, and no much larger clone turns up one base away.

Each donor gave one peripheral blood draw, approximately 0.11 L on average, collected into heparinised tubes. Using a panel that included CD45RO, CCR7, CD25, CD127, CD95 and CD27, naive, central memory, regulatory and stem cell-like memory CD4+ T cells were sorted on a BD FACSAria II. A purity above 95% was achieved for all sorted populations. PBMCs were isolated immediately by Lymphoprep density gradient centrifugation and stained directly without culture. Samples were stained and sorted in pairs, with one healthy donor and one patient per experiment, so that batch effects were minimized. This sequence uses TRBV9 and TRBJ1-1; TRBD1 is possibly the D segment (6 matching bases). This TCR was recovered from a man aged 25 to 45 in good health. The sequenced material came from naive CD4+ T cells from blood. The label giving this sample's cell subset or site can be read as: true naive CD4+ T cells. CDR3 sequence: CASSPQTGTLNTEAFF. The DNA reads as follows: TGTGCCAGCAGCCCCCAGACAGGTACTTTGAACACTGAAGCTTTCTTT.